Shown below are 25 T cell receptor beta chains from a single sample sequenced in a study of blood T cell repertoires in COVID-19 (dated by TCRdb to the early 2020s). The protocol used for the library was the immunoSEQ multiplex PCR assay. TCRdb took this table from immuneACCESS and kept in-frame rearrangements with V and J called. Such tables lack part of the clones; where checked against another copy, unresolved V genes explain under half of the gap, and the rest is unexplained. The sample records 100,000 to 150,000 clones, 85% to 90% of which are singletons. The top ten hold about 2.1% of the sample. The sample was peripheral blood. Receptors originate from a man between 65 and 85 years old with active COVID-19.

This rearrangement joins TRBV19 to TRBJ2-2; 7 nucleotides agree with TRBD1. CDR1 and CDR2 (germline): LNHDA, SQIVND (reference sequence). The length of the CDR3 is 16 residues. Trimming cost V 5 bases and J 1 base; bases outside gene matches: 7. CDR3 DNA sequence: TGTGCCAGTAGTTGGACGGGACAGCGGAACACCGGGGAGCTGTTTTTT. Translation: CASSWTGQRNTGELFF.

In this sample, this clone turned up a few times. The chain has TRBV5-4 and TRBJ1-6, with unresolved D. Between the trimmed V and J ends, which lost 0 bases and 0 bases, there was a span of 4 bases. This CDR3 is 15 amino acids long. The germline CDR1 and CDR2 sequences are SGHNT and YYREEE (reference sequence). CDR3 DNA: TGTGCCAGCAGCTTGGGGAGCTCCTATAATTCACCCCTCCACTTT. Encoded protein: CASSLGSSYNSPLHF.

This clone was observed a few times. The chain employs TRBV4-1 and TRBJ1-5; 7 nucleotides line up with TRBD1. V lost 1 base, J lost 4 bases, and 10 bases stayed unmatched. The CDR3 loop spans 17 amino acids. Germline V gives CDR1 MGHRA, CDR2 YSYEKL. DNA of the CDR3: TGCGCCAGCAGCCAAGTTGTTTACGGGACAGCTAATCAGCCCCAGCATTTT. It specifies CASSQVVYGTANQPQHF.

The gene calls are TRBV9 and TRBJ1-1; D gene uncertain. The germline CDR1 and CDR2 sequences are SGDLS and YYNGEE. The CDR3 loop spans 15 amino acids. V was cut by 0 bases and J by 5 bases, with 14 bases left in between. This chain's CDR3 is CASSVAGGSGTEAFF. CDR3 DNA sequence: TGTGCCAGCAGCGTAGCTGGAGGGAGTGGGACTGAAGCTTTCTTT.

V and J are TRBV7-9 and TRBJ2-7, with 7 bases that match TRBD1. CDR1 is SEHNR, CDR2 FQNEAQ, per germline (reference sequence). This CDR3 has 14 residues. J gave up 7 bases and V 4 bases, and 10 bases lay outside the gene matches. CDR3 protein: CASSYNPLTGEQYF. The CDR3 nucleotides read TGTGCCAGCAGCTATAATCCATTGACAGGGGAGCAGTACTTC.

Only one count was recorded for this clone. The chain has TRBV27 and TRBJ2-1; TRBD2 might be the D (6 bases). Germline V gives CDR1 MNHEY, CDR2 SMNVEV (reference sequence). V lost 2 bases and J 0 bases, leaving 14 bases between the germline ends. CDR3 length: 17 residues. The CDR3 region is CASSLDGGAFSYNEQFF. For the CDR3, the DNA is TGTGCCAGCAGTTTAGACGGCGGGGCCTTCTCCTACAATGAGCAGTTCTTC.

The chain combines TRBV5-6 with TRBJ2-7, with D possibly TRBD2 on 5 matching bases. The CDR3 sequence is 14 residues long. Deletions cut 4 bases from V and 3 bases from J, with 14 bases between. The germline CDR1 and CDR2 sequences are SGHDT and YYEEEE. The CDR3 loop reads CASSLRHGVYEQYF. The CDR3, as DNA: TGTGCCAGCAGCCTGAGACACGGGGTCTACGAGCAGTACTTC.

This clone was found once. CDR3 sequence reads: CATSDPTGTENTIYF. In DNA form, the CDR3 reads TGTGCCACCAGTGATCCGACAGGCACGGAAAACACCATATATTTT. This chain connects TRBV24-1 to TRBJ1-3, with D perhaps matching TRBD1 (6 bases). Between the trimmed V and J ends, which lost 3 bases and 6 bases, there was a span of 14 bases. The CDR3 is 15 residues long. Germline lookup yields CDR1 KGHDR and CDR2 SFDVKD.

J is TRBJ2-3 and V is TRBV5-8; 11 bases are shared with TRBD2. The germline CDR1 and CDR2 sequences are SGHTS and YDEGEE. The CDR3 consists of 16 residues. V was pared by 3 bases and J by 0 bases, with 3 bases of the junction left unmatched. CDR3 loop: CASSWGTSGSTDTQYF. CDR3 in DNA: TGTGCCAGCAGCTGGGGGACTAGCGGTAGCACAGATACGCAGTATTTT.

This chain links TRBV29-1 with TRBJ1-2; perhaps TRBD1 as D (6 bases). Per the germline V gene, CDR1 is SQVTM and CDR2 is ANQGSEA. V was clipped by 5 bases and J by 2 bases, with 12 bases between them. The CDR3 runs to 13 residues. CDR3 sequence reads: CSVNSQGNYGYTF. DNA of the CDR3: TGCAGCGTTAATTCTCAGGGGAACTATGGCTACACCTTC.

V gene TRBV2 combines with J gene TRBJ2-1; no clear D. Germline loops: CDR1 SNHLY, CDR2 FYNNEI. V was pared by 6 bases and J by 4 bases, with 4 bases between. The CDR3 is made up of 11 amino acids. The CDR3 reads CASRLYNEQFF. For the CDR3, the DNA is TGTGCCAGCAGGTTATACAATGAGCAGTTCTTC.

The CDR3: CASSRTQGITEAFF. CDR3 in DNA: TGTGCCAGCAGCCGCACACAGGGGATTACTGAAGCTTTCTTT. The V and J genes are TRBV3-1 (or the pseudogene TRBV3-2) and TRBJ1-1; TRBD1 aligns across 7 bases. CDR1 is LGHDT and CDR2 is YNNKEL in the germline V gene (reference sequence). The trim removed 4 bases at V and 5 bases at J, leaving 7 bases unmatched. This CDR3 has 14 amino acids.

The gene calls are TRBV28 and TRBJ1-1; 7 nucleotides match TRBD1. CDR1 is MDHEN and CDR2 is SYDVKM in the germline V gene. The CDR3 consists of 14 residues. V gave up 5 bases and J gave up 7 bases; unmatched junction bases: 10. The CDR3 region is CASSPLRQGIEAFF. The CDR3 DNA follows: TGTGCCAGCAGTCCCTTAAGACAGGGAATTGAAGCTTTCTTT.

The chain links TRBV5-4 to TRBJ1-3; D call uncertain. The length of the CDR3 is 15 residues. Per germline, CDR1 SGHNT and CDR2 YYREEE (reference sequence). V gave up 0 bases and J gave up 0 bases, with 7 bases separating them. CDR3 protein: CASSLGSGSGNTIYF. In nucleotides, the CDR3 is TGTGCCAGCAGCTTGGGCAGCGGCTCTGGAAACACCATATATTTT.

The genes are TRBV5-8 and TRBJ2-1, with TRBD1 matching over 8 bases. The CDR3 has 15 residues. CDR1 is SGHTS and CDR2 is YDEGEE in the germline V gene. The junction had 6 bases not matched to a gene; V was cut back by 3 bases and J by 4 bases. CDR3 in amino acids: CASSSGTGLYNEQFF. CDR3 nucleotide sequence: TGTGCCAGCAGCTCAGGGACAGGACTTTACAATGAGCAGTTCTTC.

The CDR3 reads CASSKVATGKNTGELFF. The CDR3 nucleotides are TGTGCCAGCAGCAAGGTTGCAACGGGAAAGAACACCGGGGAGCTGTTTTTT. V usage is TRBV21-1 and J usage is TRBJ2-2; the table's TRBD2 call for D was not verified on the DNA. TRBV21-1 is reported as a pseudogene. There are 17 residues in the CDR3.

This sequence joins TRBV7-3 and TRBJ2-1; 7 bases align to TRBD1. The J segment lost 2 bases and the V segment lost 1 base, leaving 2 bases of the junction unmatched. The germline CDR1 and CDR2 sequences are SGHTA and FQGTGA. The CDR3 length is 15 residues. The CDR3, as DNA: TGTGCCAGCAGCTTAAACAGGGGTACCTACAATGAGCAGTTCTTC. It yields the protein CASSLNRGTYNEQFF.

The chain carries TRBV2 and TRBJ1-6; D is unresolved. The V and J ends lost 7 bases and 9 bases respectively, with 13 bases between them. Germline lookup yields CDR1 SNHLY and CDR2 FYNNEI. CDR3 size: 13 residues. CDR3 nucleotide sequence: TGTGCCAGCAACCCGGGAATCGCTTCACCCCTCCACTTT. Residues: CASNPGIASPLHF.

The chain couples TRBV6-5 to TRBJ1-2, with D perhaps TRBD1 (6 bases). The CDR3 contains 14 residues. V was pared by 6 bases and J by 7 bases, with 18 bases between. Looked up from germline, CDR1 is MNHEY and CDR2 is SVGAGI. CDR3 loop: CASSLDRLGGGYTF. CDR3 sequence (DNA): TGTGCCAGCAGCCTAGACAGGCTCGGCGGTGGCTACACCTTC.

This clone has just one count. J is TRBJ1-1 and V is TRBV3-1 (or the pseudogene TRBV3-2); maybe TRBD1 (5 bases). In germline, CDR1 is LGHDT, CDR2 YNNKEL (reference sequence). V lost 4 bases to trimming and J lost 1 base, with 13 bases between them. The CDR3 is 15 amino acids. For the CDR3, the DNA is TGTGCCAGCAGCCCCGGGGGAGGGTCGAACACTGAAGCTTTCTTT. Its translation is CASSPGGGSNTEAFF.

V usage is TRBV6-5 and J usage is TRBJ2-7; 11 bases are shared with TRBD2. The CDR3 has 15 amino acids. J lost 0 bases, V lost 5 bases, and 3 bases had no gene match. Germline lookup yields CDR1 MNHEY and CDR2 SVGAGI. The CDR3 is CASSRTSGSSYEQYF. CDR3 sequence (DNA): TGTGCCAGCAGTAGGACTAGCGGGTCCTCCTACGAGCAGTACTTC.

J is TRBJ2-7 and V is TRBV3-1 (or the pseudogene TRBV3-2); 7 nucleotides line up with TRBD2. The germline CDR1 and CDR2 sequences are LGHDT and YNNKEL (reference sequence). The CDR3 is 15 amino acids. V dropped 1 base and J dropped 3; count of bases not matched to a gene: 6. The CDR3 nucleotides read TGTGCCAGCAGCCAAGCCTGGACTAGTAACTACGAGCAGTACTTC. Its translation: CASSQAWTSNYEQYF.

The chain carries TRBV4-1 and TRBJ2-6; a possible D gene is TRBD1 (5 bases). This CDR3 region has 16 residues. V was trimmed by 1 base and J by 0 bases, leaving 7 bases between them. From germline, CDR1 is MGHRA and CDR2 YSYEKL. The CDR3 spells CASSQVGVSGANVLTF. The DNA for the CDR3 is TGCGCCAGCAGCCAAGTAGGGGTCTCTGGGGCCAACGTCCTGACTTTC.

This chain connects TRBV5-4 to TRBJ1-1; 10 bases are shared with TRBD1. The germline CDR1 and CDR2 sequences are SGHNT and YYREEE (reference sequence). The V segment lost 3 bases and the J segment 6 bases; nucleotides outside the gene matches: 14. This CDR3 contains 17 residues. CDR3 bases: TGTGCCAGCAGCTCCGGGACAGGGGTGTCCTCAGCCGCTGAAGCTTTCTTT. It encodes CASSSGTGVSSAAEAFF.

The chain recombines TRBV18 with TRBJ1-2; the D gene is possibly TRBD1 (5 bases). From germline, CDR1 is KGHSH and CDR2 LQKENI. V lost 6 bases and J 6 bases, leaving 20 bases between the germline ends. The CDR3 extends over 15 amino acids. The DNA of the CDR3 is TGTGCCAGCTCGTCCAACCCCACGGGGGGGGATGGCTACACCTTC. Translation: CASSSNPTGGDGYTF.